Given below is one T cell receptor (beta chain) in context. The target of this receptor is not known. No much larger clone is present one base from it, and per-base qualities are unavailable. Donors were healthy HIV-negative adults with no recently reported acute infections or vaccinations. Every donor was a Caucasian adult residing in Nashville, Tennessee, USA. For unsorted samples, some 90 million PBMCs were counted and genomic DNA was extracted with the QIAamp DNA Blood Mini kit. After blood collection by leukapheresis, PBMCs were isolated using Ficoll-Histopaque density gradient centrifugation and then cryopreserved in the vapor phase of liquid nitrogen. V and J lose 5 bases and 0 bases, and a span of 14 bases separates them. CDR1 MDHEN and CDR2 SYDVKM are derived from the germline V gene. The cysteine opens and the phenylalanine closes a CDR3 of 16 amino acids. The retained sequence is limited to the CDR3, 48 bases, with the frame set at the first base.

These data belong to a study of shared clonotypes between healthy human individuals (dated by TCRdb to the early 2020s). Regarding the research as a whole: A couple of women and a few men aged 18 to 49 years were included in the cohort. The study deeply sequenced blood TCR repertoires of roughly five healthy adults to estimate repertoire size and the extent of clonotype sharing between individuals. Per donor, leukapheresis produced somewhere between about 0.85 and 9.5 billion PBMCs. Libraries were prepared and TCR repertoires were sequenced by different laboratories using diverse techniques, in order to increase sequencing depth and limit assay-specific biases. Study-level results and caveats: Because the study included only a small number of donors, the genetic and exposure-history diversity represented was limited. Sampling was restricted to blood, and TCR repertoires in tissues likely differ from the TCR repertoires found in blood. Pairwise subsampling led to the expectation that sequencing depth would affect the degree of clonotype sharing among donors.

Using the deep immunoSEQ assay, TCR CDR3 regions were amplified from genomic DNA by multiplex PCR. Extracted genomic DNA from each cell subset was distributed evenly across all wells of several immunoSEQ 96-well plates, and each plate was treated as a replicate. For unsorted PBMC, around 290 ng of genomic DNA, equivalent to around 30,000 T cell genomes, went into each replicate PCR. Unsorted PBMC genomic DNA was sequenced across ten immunoSEQ deep assay plates. Purified libraries were quantified with a Qubit 3.0 fluorometer, sized on a Bioanalyzer 2100, and re-quantified with the KAPA Library Quantification kit. Every immunoSEQ 96-well plate was sequenced on a separate single-read 150-cycle Illumina NextSeq 550 flow cell. Regarding the original processing steps: Because only junctional sequences without quality scores were contained in the immunoSEQ output, filtering matching that applied to full-length reads could not be performed. Sequences were annotated with PyIR, a Python wrapper for IgBLAST v1.9, and V/J genes and CDR3 were assigned using IMGT germline references. Reads were filtered out if the reads had weak V/J assignments (E-value above 1e-6), no CDR3, stop codons, out-of-frame junctions, or ambiguous translated residues. A V3J clonotype was defined by an identical inferred V gene, J gene, and CDR3 amino acid sequence. Percentage overlap between repertoires was calculated by dividing the number of shared unique clonotypes by the size of the smaller repertoire. Repertoire richness was assessed with RTK rarefaction, the Chao1 estimator, and Recon v2.1 estimates of unobserved clonotypes. Not all clones reach the TCRdb copy of this immuneACCESS table, which keeps in-frame sequences only. Checked studies attribute under half of the gap to unresolved V genes and leave the rest unexplained. That table is the source of V, J and clone size, and D and trimming were worked out from the DNA. Recorded for this sample are around 95,000 clones; around half of them occurred a single time. The top ten hold approximately 15% of the sample.

Material: PBMCs. The sequence is built from TRBV28 and TRBJ2-4, with no reliable assignment of the D segment. The receptor's source is a woman aged 40-49 years in good health. Some clones in this sample may be carry-over from other donors' samples. The CDR3 loop reads CASSTPGSPAKNIQYF. The base sequence is TGTGCCAGCAGTACCCCAGGATCCCCAGCCAAAAACATTCAGTACTTC.